These 19 T cell receptor beta chains came from one sample sequenced in a study of blood T cell repertoires in COVID-19. Clones were sequenced by immunoSEQ multiplex PCR, and TCRdb holds only the in-frame ones, with some missing. The top ten hold 6.2% of the sample, which has 200,000 to 250,000 clones, around 85% seen once. The sequencing input was peripheral blood. The receptors stem from a man between 60 and 70 years old with acute or convalescent COVID-19.

The chain has TRBV6-6 and TRBJ1-2; 9 bases fit TRBD1. The CDR3 is 17 residues long. V dropped 5 bases and J dropped 4; count of bases not matched to a gene: 14. CDR1 and CDR2 (germline): MNHNY, SVGAGI (reference sequence). CDR3 loop: CASSPSLLTGGRYGYTF. The CDR3 coding sequence is TGTGCCAGCAGTCCCTCACTTTTGACAGGGGGGCGCTATGGCTACACCTTC.

This clone was counted a single time. The chain has TRBV2 and TRBJ2-1; 10 bases map to TRBD2. This CDR3 has 14 amino acids. V was pared by 5 bases and J by 9 bases, with 7 bases of the junction left unmatched. CDR1 is SNHLY and CDR2 is FYNNEI in the germline V gene. The CDR3: CASSSGRAAVEQFF. CDR3 DNA: TGTGCCAGCAGTAGCGGGAGGGCCGCGGTTGAGCAGTTCTTC.

This clone has only one observation. The V call is TRBV4-3, the J call TRBJ1-6; 9 bases agree with TRBD1. J lost 10 bases, V lost 3 bases, and 13 bases had no gene match. Germline assignment: CDR1 LGHNA and CDR2 YSLEER. This CDR3 region has 17 residues. CDR3 nucleotides: TGCGCCAGCAGCCACGCGAGACAGGGGGGAGTTTACTCACCCCTCCACTTT. Translated, it gives CASSHARQGGVYSPLHF.

The chain has TRBV6-6 and TRBJ2-3; 7 nucleotides align to TRBD2. There are 14 residues in the CDR3. Germline V gene lookup returns CDR1 MNHNY and CDR2 SVGAGI (reference sequence). The junction had 2 bases not matched to a gene; V was cut back by 0 bases and J by 5 bases. The CDR3 DNA sequence: TGTGCCAGCAGTTACTCGGGGAGGGAAGATACGCAGTATTTT. It translates to CASSYSGREDTQYF.

This clone was detected once. The chain joins TRBV7-9 to TRBJ2-6; no definite D call. There are 15 residues in the CDR3. Germline V gene lookup returns CDR1 SEHNR and CDR2 FQNEAQ (reference sequence). V lost 5 bases and J lost 4, with 12 bases in between. The CDR3 DNA follows: TGTGCCAGCAGCCCTTCGGTAGCCGGGGCCAACGTCCTGACTTTC. Protein: CASSPSVAGANVLTF.

V usage is TRBV29-1 and J usage is TRBJ1-1, with TRBD1 matching over 7 bases. The CDR3 spans 13 residues. V dropped 4 bases and J dropped 4; count of bases not matched to a gene: 6. Germline lookup yields CDR1 SQVTM and CDR2 ANQGSEA. The CDR3 is CSVGQGRSTEAFF. In DNA, the CDR3 is TGCAGCGTTGGACAGGGCCGGAGCACTGAAGCTTTCTTT.

In this sample, this clone turned up once. The chain employs TRBV7-2 and TRBJ2-1, with D perhaps matching TRBD1 (6 bases). Trimming cost V 1 base and J 5 bases, with 12 bases left between them. The CDR3 runs 15 residues. The V gene's germline CDR1 is SGHTA and CDR2 FQGNSA. CDR3 amino acids: CASSLDGQRNNEQFF. In DNA form, the CDR3 reads TGTGCCAGCAGCTTAGACGGACAGAGAAACAATGAGCAGTTCTTC.

This chain uses TRBV28 with TRBJ2-7, with TRBD1 identical over 10 bases. CDR1 and CDR2 from the germline V gene are MDHEN and SYDVKM. The trim removed 4 bases at V and 7 bases at J, leaving 10 bases unmatched. The CDR3 sequence is 15 residues long. CDR3 amino acids: CASSSRQGAAGEQYF. CDR3 DNA sequence: TGTGCCAGCAGTTCCCGACAGGGGGCGGCCGGGGAGCAGTACTTC.

The CDR3 DNA reads as TGTGCCAGCTCACCACGCGGAGAAGGTGGAAACACCATATATTTT. Protein: CASSPRGEGGNTIYF. V and J are TRBV18 and TRBJ1-3; D is uncertain. Looked up from germline, CDR1 is KGHSH and CDR2 is LQKENI. The CDR3 totals 15 residues. Trimming left V 1 base short and J 3 bases short, with 10 bases between.

This clone has a handful of counts. The rearrangement links TRBV19 to TRBJ1-6; D gene uncertain. Trimming removed 5 bases from V and 2 bases from J, with 16 bases in between. CDR1 and CDR2 from the germline V gene are LNHDA and SQIVND (reference sequence). The CDR3 sequence is 17 residues long. The CDR3 spells CASSPPRGFAYNSPLHF. CDR3 sequence (DNA): TGTGCCAGTAGTCCCCCGCGGGGATTCGCCTATAATTCACCCCTCCACTTT. Using reference TRBV19 and TRBJ1-6 for the parts outside the CDR3, the full variable domain is DGGITQSPKYLFRKEGQNVTLSCEQNLNHDAMYWYRQDPGQGLRLIYYSQIVNDFQKGDIAEGYSVSREKKESFPLTVTSAQKNPTAFYLCASSPPRGFAYNSPLHFGNGTRLTVT.

The chain joins TRBV7-3 to TRBJ2-2; D is perhaps TRBD2 (6 bases). In germline, CDR1 is SGHTA, CDR2 FQGTGA. The CDR3 length is 15 residues. Between the trimmed V and J ends, which lost 1 base and 6 bases, there was a span of 12 bases. The CDR3 reads CASSLIGRGAGELFF. CDR3 nucleotides: TGTGCCAGCAGCTTAATCGGGAGAGGAGCCGGGGAGCTGTTTTTT.

The chain has TRBV10-3 and TRBJ1-2, with D maybe TRBD1 (5 bases). CDR3 length: 15 residues. Between the trimmed V and J ends, which lost 3 bases and 7 bases, there was a span of 18 bases. The V gene's germline CDR1 is ENHRY and CDR2 SYGVKD. CDR3 DNA sequence: TGTGCCATCAGTGAAGGAGGGGACCTAAGGATTGGCTACACCTTC. Its translation: CAISEGGDLRIGYTF.

The genes are TRBV29-1 and TRBJ2-3; 11 nucleotides agree with TRBD2. Trimming removed 8 bases from V and 4 bases from J; junction bases left unmatched: 8. The germline CDR1 and CDR2 sequences are SQVTM and ANQGSEA. The CDR3 is 14 amino acids. The CDR3 DNA follows: TGCAGCTCCTTACTAGCGGGAGACCCAGATACGCAGTATTTT. Residues: CSSLLAGDPDTQYF.

The CDR3 loop is CASSWPLDRNYGYTF. The CDR3 bases are TGTGCCAGCAGTTGGCCCCTCGACAGAAACTATGGCTACACCTTC. The chain joins TRBV28 to TRBJ1-2; a possible D gene is TRBD1 (5 bases). The CDR3 sequence is 15 residues long. Between the trimmed V and J ends, which lost 4 bases and 2 bases, there was a span of 14 bases. Looked up from germline, CDR1 is MDHEN and CDR2 is SYDVKM.

The chain recombines TRBV7-9 with TRBJ2-3; D possibly corresponds to TRBD2 (5 bases). The germline V and J ends were trimmed by 5 bases and 2 bases, with 14 bases remaining between them. This CDR3 contains 15 residues. Germline V lookup: CDR1 SEHNR, CDR2 FQNEAQ (reference sequence). CDR3 sequence (DNA): TGTGCCAGCAGCCCGGACGAGCGGAACACAGATACGCAGTATTTT. Protein product: CASSPDERNTDTQYF.

The V gene is TRBV14, the J gene TRBJ2-2; D is perhaps TRBD2 (5 bases). Trimming pared 1 base from V and 4 bases from J, leaving 10 bases between. The germline V gene encodes CDR1 SGHDN and CDR2 FVKESK. The CDR3 runs 15 residues. The CDR3 bases are TGTGCCAGCAGCCAAGTGTACGGGATCACCGGGGAGCTGTTTTTT. Protein: CASSQVYGITGELFF.

This rearrangement joins TRBV7-2 to TRBJ2-7; no firm D call. V was clipped by 0 bases and J by 0 bases, with 6 bases between them. The CDR3 runs to 14 residues. Germline assignment: CDR1 SGHTA and CDR2 FQGNSA. As DNA, the CDR3 is TGTGCCAGCAGCTTAGCAATCCGCTCCTACGAGCAGTACTTC. It yields the protein CASSLAIRSYEQYF.

This clone showed up just once. The J gene is TRBJ1-5, the V gene TRBV5-1, with TRBD1 as a possible D gene (5 bases). Germline CDR1 is SGHRS and CDR2 is YFSETQ. The CDR3 contains 15 residues. The V end was cut by 0 bases, the J end by 3 bases, with 10 bases between. The CDR3 sequence: CASSLDGADNQPQHF. CDR3 sequence (DNA): TGCGCCAGCAGCTTGGATGGGGCAGACAATCAGCCCCAGCATTTT.

The rearrangement joins TRBV25-1 to TRBJ1-2; 10 nucleotides align to TRBD1. V was clipped by 3 bases and J by 6 bases; unmatched bases: 7. Germline CDR1 is MGHDK and CDR2 is SYGVNS. The CDR3 is 15 amino acids. The CDR3 is CASSDRGQGGDGYTF. The CDR3 DNA reads TGTGCCAGCAGTGACCGCGGACAGGGGGGGGATGGCTACACCTTC.